These T cell receptor beta chains were read from a single sample in a study of a mutant IDH1 vaccine in newly diagnosed glioma. Their cognate antigens are unknown. Clones were read by immunoSEQ multiplex PCR, and TCRdb kept only the in-frame ones, dropping some. The repertoire includes over 55,000 clones, approximately 90% of them detected once, and 1.9% sits in the top ten. The source was PBMCs, collected from a glioma patient whose treatment included an IDH1 peptide vaccine. The source is a man aged 35 to 55 with glioma. Each CDR3 is given with its conserved first and last residue. The D gene is left open where the match is weak. Rows give clone size only sometimes, using once, few, many, or a class for an expanded clone.

J: TRBJ2-2
D: TRBD1
V: TRBV2
size: .
DNA: TGTGCCAGCAGTGTTGACAGGGGGCCCGGGGAGCTGTTTTTT
CDR3: CASSVDRGPGELFF

J: TRBJ1-2
D: TRBD1
V: TRBV28
size: .
DNA: TGTGCCAGCAGTTTAGAAGGACAGGGTCTTTTTTCATATGGCTACACCTTC
CDR3: CASSLEGQGLFSYGYTF

J: TRBJ2-7
D: TRBD2
V: TRBV15
size: .
DNA: TGTGCCACCAGCAGAGATTTGGCTAGCGGGAGAGGCGACGAGCAGTACTTC
CDR3: CATSRDLASGRGDEQYF

J: TRBJ2-2
D: TRBD2
V: TRBV7-2
size: .
DNA: TGTGCCAGCAGCCTGGCTCGGGCTAGCGGAACGAACACCGGGGAGCTGTTTTTT
CDR3: CASSLARASGTNTGELFF

J: TRBJ2-1
D: TRBD2
V: TRBV7-3
size: .
DNA: TGTGCCAGCAGCTTAACCGCTAGCGGAACCTACAATGAGCAGTTCTTC
CDR3: CASSLTASGTYNEQFF

J: TRBJ2-3
D: .
V: TRBV7-9
size: .
DNA: TGTGCCAGCAGCCTCAGACCCGGGGGCATCACAGATACGCAGTATTTT
CDR3: CASSLRPGGITDTQYF

J: TRBJ2-7
D: TRBD1
V: TRBV10-3
size: .
DNA: TGTGCCATCAGAACGACAGGGGGCCACGAGCAGTACTTC
CDR3: CAIRTTGGHEQYF

J: TRBJ2-1
D: .
V: TRBV28
size: .
DNA: TGTGCCAGCAGAGGCCCGGTCGGTGAGCAGTTCTTC
CDR3: CASRGPVGEQFF

J: TRBJ2-3
D: TRBD1
V: TRBV10-3
size: .
DNA: TGTGCCATCAGGCCTCGACAGGGTTTGGCAGATACGCAGTATTTT
CDR3: CAIRPRQGLADTQYF

J: TRBJ1-4
D: TRBD1
V: TRBV11-1
size: .
DNA: TGTGCCAGCAGCTTTCCCGCACAGGGGGCTGAAAAACTGTTTTTT
CDR3: CASSFPAQGAEKLFF

J: TRBJ1-5
D: .
V: TRBV27
size: .
DNA: TGTGCCAGCAGTTTCTCGTACAGGGAGCAAGGGTGGCCCCAGCATTTT
CDR3: CASSFSYREQGWPQHF

J: TRBJ2-1
D: TRBD2
V: TRBV27
size: .
DNA: TGTGCCAGCAGGAATCGACTAGCGGGGGGCGTCAGCTCCTACAATGAGCAGTTCTTC
CDR3: CASRNRLAGGVSSYNEQFF

J: TRBJ2-3
D: .
V: TRBV7-2
size: .
DNA: TGTGCCAGCAGCCTACTAGCAGATACGCAGTATTTT
CDR3: CASSLLADTQYF

J: TRBJ2-1
D: .
V: TRBV29-1
size: .
DNA: TGCAGCGGAGGACGGTCCTACAATGAGCAGTTCTTC
CDR3: CSGGRSYNEQFF

J: TRBJ2-3
D: TRBD1
V: TRBV19
size: .
DNA: TGTGCCAGTAGTATAGCGGACAGGGGCTTCACAGATACGCAGTATTTT
CDR3: CASSIADRGFTDTQYF

J: TRBJ2-4
D: .
V: TRBV7-9
size: once
DNA: TGTGCCAGCAGCCCCCCCAGGGGGGGAGCCAAAAACATTCAGTACTTC
CDR3: CASSPPRGGAKNIQYF

J: TRBJ2-5
D: .
V: TRBV19
size: .
DNA: TGTGCCAGTAGTATAGGACCCCAAGAGACCCAGTACTTC
CDR3: CASSIGPQETQYF

J: TRBJ2-5
D: TRBD1
V: TRBV7-9
size: .
DNA: TGTGCCAGCAGCTTTAACAGGGGAACATACCAAGAGACCCAGTACTTC
CDR3: CASSFNRGTYQETQYF

J: TRBJ2-2
D: .
V: TRBV5-1
size: once
DNA: TGCGCCAGCAGGATAGGGACGATCACCGGGGAGCTGTTTTTT
CDR3: CASRIGTITGELFF

J: TRBJ1-2
D: TRBD1
V: TRBV7-2
size: .
DNA: TGTGCCAGCAGCTTAGCCGGGACAGGGGATCGCGGCTACACCTTC
CDR3: CASSLAGTGDRGYTF

J: TRBJ1-4
D: .
V: TRBV6-6
size: few
DNA: TGTGCCAGCAGTTACTCGGGAAAACTGTTTTTT
CDR3: CASSYSGKLFF

J: TRBJ2-3
D: .
V: TRBV9
size: .
DNA: TGTGCCAGCAGCGTAGCGGGTCGGGTATTCACAGATACGCAGTATTTT
CDR3: CASSVAGRVFTDTQYF

J: TRBJ2-3
D: .
V: TRBV7-3
size: .
DNA: TGTGCCAGCAGCTTTAAAGGGAGCACAGATACGCAGTATTTT
CDR3: CASSFKGSTDTQYF

J: TRBJ2-2
D: .
V: TRBV6-4
size: .
DNA: TGTGCCAGCAGTGACTCAGACACCGGGGAGCTGTTTTTT
CDR3: CASSDSDTGELFF

J: TRBJ2-3
D: .
V: TRBV5-1
size: once
DNA: TGCGCCAGCAGGCAGACGAGCACAGATACGCAGTATTTT
CDR3: CASRQTSTDTQYF

J: TRBJ1-2
D: .
V: TRBV4-3
size: .
DNA: TGCGCCAGCAGCCAAGACTCACACGGAACCTATGGCTACACCTTC
CDR3: CASSQDSHGTYGYTF

J: TRBJ1-2
D: .
V: TRBV25-1
size: .
DNA: TGTGCCAGCAGTCTTTACGCCCTAAACTATGGCTACACCTTC
CDR3: CASSLYALNYGYTF

J: TRBJ2-1
D: TRBD1
V: TRBV11-2
size: .
DNA: TGTGCCAGCAGCTTAGAAGGGGGCCTGGGCGACGATGAGCAGTTCTTC
CDR3: CASSLEGGLGDDEQFF

J: TRBJ2-3
D: TRBD2
V: TRBV5-4
size: .
DNA: TGTGCCAGCAGCATCCGTGTGGGGGGGACTAGCACAGATACGCAGTATTTT
CDR3: CASSIRVGGTSTDTQYF

J: TRBJ1-3
D: .
V: TRBV5-4
size: .
DNA: TGTGCCAGCAGGTGGGGAAACACCATATATTTT
CDR3: CASRWGNTIYF

J: TRBJ1-1
D: .
V: TRBV30
size: few
DNA: TGTGCCTGGAGTATGTCGGGGCAGGGGTCAGAAAAAGCTTTCTTT
CDR3: CAWSMSGQGSEKAFF

J: TRBJ2-7
D: .
V: TRBV29-1
size: .
DNA: TGCAGCGTTCGTCGCGGCTCCTACGAGCAGTACTTC
CDR3: CSVRRGSYEQYF

J: TRBJ2-2
D: TRBD2
V: TRBV19
size: .
DNA: TGTGCCAGTAGTAGGGGACTAGCAACTGCGAACACCGGGGAGCTGTTTTTT
CDR3: CASSRGLATANTGELFF

J: TRBJ1-1
D: .
V: TRBV6-1
size: .
DNA: TGTGCCAGCAGTGAAGGTAGGGATACTGAAGCTTTCTTT
CDR3: CASSEGRDTEAFF

J: TRBJ2-1
D: .
V: TRBV10-3
size: .
DNA: TGTGCCATCACCCGCGGGGTAGGGAACAATGAGCAGTTCTTC
CDR3: CAITRGVGNNEQFF

J: TRBJ1-2
D: TRBD1
V: TRBV29-1
size: .
DNA: TGCAGCGTTCTGACAGGGGAAGAAGGCTACACCTTC
CDR3: CSVLTGEEGYTF

J: TRBJ2-5
D: TRBD2
V: TRBV6-6
size: .
DNA: TGTGCCAGCAGCCTCGGGGGGAAGGAGACCCAGTACTTC
CDR3: CASSLGGKETQYF

J: TRBJ1-2
D: .
V: TRBV4-3
size: .
DNA: TGCGCCAGCAGCCAAGAGGTCCAACCCAGCTATGGCTACACCTTC
CDR3: CASSQEVQPSYGYTF

J: TRBJ1-3
D: .
V: TRBV28
size: .
DNA: TGTGCCAGCTATCCCAGCTGGTTCTCTGGAAACACCATATATTTT
CDR3: CASYPSWFSGNTIYF

J: TRBJ1-4
D: .
V: TRBV5-5
size: few
DNA: TGTGCCAGCAGCCTCTCCCCCGACAGAAATGAAAAACTGTTTTTT
CDR3: CASSLSPDRNEKLFF